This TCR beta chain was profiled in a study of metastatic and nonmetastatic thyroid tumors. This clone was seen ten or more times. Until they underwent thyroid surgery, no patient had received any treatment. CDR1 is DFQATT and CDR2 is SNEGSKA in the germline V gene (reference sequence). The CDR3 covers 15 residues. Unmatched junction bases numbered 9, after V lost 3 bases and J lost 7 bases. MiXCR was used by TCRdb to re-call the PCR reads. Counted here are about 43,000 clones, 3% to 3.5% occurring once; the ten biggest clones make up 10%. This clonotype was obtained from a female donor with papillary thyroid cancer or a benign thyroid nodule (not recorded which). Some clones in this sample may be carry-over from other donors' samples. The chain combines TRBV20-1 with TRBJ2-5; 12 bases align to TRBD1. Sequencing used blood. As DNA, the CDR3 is TGCAGTGCTAGCCTGGGACAGGGGGCGAGAGGGACCCAGTACTTC. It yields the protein CSASLGQGARGTQYF.